One and the same sample provided the 23 T cell receptor beta chains below, sequenced in a study of blood T cell repertoires in COVID-19 (dated by TCRdb to the early 2020s). The library was prepared using the immunoSEQ multiplex PCR assay. TCRdb holds this immuneACCESS table with in-frame rearrangements only. Some clones are missing; in checked studies, unresolved V genes explain under half, and the rest has no known cause. Recorded for this sample are more than 350,000 clones; about 88% of them occurred a single time. Less than 1.5% of the sample is held by the ten biggest clonotypes. Source material: PBMCs or T cells enriched from blood (not recorded which). The receptors originated from a young woman who had been exposed to COVID-19.

The V gene is TRBV20-1, the J gene TRBJ2-1; 9 nucleotides line up with TRBD2. This CDR3 has 18 residues. J was trimmed by 6 bases and V by 3 bases; bases with no gene match: 18. Germline V gives CDR1 DFQATT, CDR2 SNEGSKA (reference sequence). The CDR3 sequence: CSASARGGVSRRPNEQFF. For the CDR3, the DNA is TGCAGTGCTAGTGCGCGGGGGGGCGTCTCCCGACGGCCCAATGAGCAGTTCTTC.

The chain uses TRBV5-1 and TRBJ2-3; maybe TRBD1 (5 bases). The germline V gene encodes CDR1 SGHRS and CDR2 YFSETQ. Trimming took 2 bases from V and 1 from J, leaving 8 bases between them. This CDR3 spans 14 amino acids. CDR3 coding DNA: TGCGCCAGCAGCTTCAACAGGCGCACAGATACGCAGTATTTT. Translation: CASSFNRRTDTQYF.

The chain has TRBV13 and TRBJ2-1; 9 bases align to TRBD1. The germline V gene encodes CDR1 PRHDT and CDR2 FYEKMQ (reference sequence). V was clipped by 0 bases and J by 7 bases; unmatched bases: 7. The CDR3 contains 16 residues. This CDR3 is CASSLGAGTGLNEQFF. CDR3 nucleotides: TGTGCCAGCAGCTTAGGGGCCGGGACAGGGTTGAATGAGCAGTTCTTC. Using reference TRBV13 and TRBJ2-1 for the parts outside the CDR3, the full variable domain is AAGVIQSPRHLIKEKRETATLKCYPIPRHDTVYWYQQGPGQDPQFLISFYEKMQSDKGSIPDRFSAQQFSDYHSELNMSSLELGDSALYFCASSLGAGTGLNEQFFGPGTRLTVL.

The gene calls are TRBV16 and TRBJ1-2; TRBD1 aligns across 11 bases. V shed 5 bases, J shed 8 bases, and the junction held 10 bases outside the gene matches. The CDR3 runs 15 residues. The germline CDR1 and CDR2 sequences are KGHSY and FQNENV. The CDR3: CASSALGQGVGGYTF. The CDR3 nucleotides read TGTGCCAGCAGCGCCCTGGGACAGGGGGTTGGCGGCTACACCTTC.

This sequence joins TRBV7-9 and TRBJ1-2; no reliable D call. The V gene's germline CDR1 is SEHNR and CDR2 FQNEAQ (reference sequence). This CDR3 has 10 residues. Trimming stripped 8 bases from V and 9 bases from J, with 10 bases between. The CDR3 nucleotides are TGTGCCAGCGGGGAGGCTAGCTACACCTTC. Translating gives CASGEASYTF. Based on the CDR3 plus reference TRBV7-9 and TRBJ1-2, the full variable domain is DTGVSQNPRHKITKRGQNVTFRCDPISEHNRLYWYRQTLGQGPEFLTYFQNEAQLEKSRLLSDRFSAERPKGSFSTLEIQRTEQGDSAMYLCASGEASYTFGSGTRLTVV.

The chain uses TRBV3-1 (or the pseudogene TRBV3-2) and TRBJ1-5; D call uncertain. Trimming stripped 5 bases from V and 0 bases from J, with 11 bases between. Germline values: CDR1 LGHDT, CDR2 YNNKEL (reference sequence). This CDR3 has 15 amino acids. For the CDR3, the DNA is TGTGCCAGCAGCTCGTTTCGGGATAGCAATCAGCCCCAGCATTTT. It is translated as CASSSFRDSNQPQHF.

J is TRBJ2-3 and V is TRBV9; 10 bases map to TRBD2. Germline V gives CDR1 SGDLS, CDR2 YYNGEE. Germline trimming cut 2 bases from V and 1 base from J; bases unmatched to any gene: 1. CDR3 length: 15 amino acids. This chain's CDR3 is CASSVLAGGTDTQYF. The CDR3 DNA sequence: TGTGCCAGCAGCGTGCTAGCGGGAGGCACAGATACGCAGTATTTT.

This clone occurred a few times. The V gene is TRBV19, the J gene TRBJ1-3; possibly TRBD1 for D (6 bases). The germline V gene encodes CDR1 LNHDA and CDR2 SQIVND (reference sequence). Trimming shortened V by 7 bases and J by 2 bases, and 12 bases separated the two germline ends. This CDR3 has 14 residues. This chain's CDR3 is CASNGGPAGNTIYF. Written as DNA, the CDR3 is TGTGCCAGTAACGGGGGGCCTGCTGGAAACACCATATATTTT.

The genes are TRBV19 and TRBJ1-1, with 7 bases aligning to TRBD1. Losses at the gene ends were 5 bases for V and 4 bases for J; bases not matched to a gene: 4. CDR1 and CDR2 from the germline V gene are LNHDA and SQIVND (reference sequence). The CDR3 contains 13 residues. CDR3 in amino acids: CASSHGQVTEAFF. The CDR3 DNA reads TGTGCCAGTAGTCACGGACAGGTCACTGAAGCTTTCTTT.

The chain uses TRBV28 and TRBJ2-7, with 8 bases aligning to TRBD2. CDR3 length equals 17 residues. Germline assignment: CDR1 MDHEN and CDR2 SYDVKM. Trimming took 3 bases from V and 5 from J; bases not matched to a gene: 15. CDR3 nucleotide sequence: TGTGCCAGCAGTTTTCCGAAGCCGGGAGGGGCGGAGAACGAGCAGTACTTC. Its translation: CASSFPKPGGAENEQYF.

This chain connects TRBV15 to TRBJ2-5, with D maybe TRBD2 (5 bases). The length of the CDR3 is 13 residues. The germline V and J ends were trimmed by 4 bases and 13 bases, with 19 bases remaining between them. The germline CDR1 and CDR2 sequences are LNHNV and YYDKDF (reference sequence). In DNA, the CDR3 is TGTGCCACCAGCAATGAAATTGGTCGGAGCGGGTACTTC. It encodes CATSNEIGRSGYF.

Details on this clone: In the same sample, other DNA sequences code for this CDR3. The chain uses TRBV5-1 and TRBJ2-1; 11 nucleotides line up with TRBD2. The ends lost 5 bases at V and 5 bases at J; junction bases unmatched: 9. Looked up from germline, CDR1 is SGHRS and CDR2 is YFSETQ. CDR3 length equals 16 residues. The CDR3, as DNA: TGCGCCAGCAGTCCCGGGGGGACTAGCGGCCACAATGAGCAGTTCTTC. Translated, it gives CASSPGGTSGHNEQFF.

The gene calls are TRBV7-9 and TRBJ1-2; 9 bases map to TRBD1. CDR1 and CDR2 from the germline V gene are SEHNR and FQNEAQ (reference sequence). The CDR3 consists of 14 residues. The J segment lost 7 bases and the V segment lost 3 bases, leaving 6 bases of the junction unmatched. DNA of the CDR3: TGTGCCAGCAGCTTTGGAGGGACAGGGTCTGGCTACACCTTC. Translating it yields CASSFGGTGSGYTF.

J is TRBJ1-4 and V is TRBV4-3; 8 nucleotides agree with TRBD1. V lost 4 bases, J lost 8 bases, and 6 bases stayed unmatched. The CDR3 consists of 14 residues. Germline CDR1 and CDR2: LGHNA and YSLEER. CDR3: CASSLNRGEEKLFF. CDR3 nucleotide sequence: TGCGCCAGCAGCCTTAACAGGGGGGAAGAAAAACTGTTTTTT.

The genes are TRBV28 and TRBJ2-6; 9 bases line up with TRBD1. CDR1 and CDR2 from the germline V gene are MDHEN and SYDVKM. V trimming: 8 bases; J trimming: 4 bases; junction bases outside the gene matches: 6. The CDR3 is made up of 15 amino acids. The CDR3 protein is CASGGQGTGANVLTF. CDR3 coding DNA: TGTGCCAGCGGGGGACAGGGAACCGGGGCCAACGTCCTGACTTTC.

The genes are TRBV11-2 and TRBJ2-7, with TRBD1 matching 8 bases. Germline V gene lookup returns CDR1 SGHAT and CDR2 FQNNGV. This CDR3 spans 13 amino acids. The junction had 2 bases not matched to a gene; V was cut back by 3 bases and J by 4 bases. The CDR3 region is CASSLTGAYEQYF. The CDR3 DNA reads as TGTGCCAGCAGCTTGACAGGGGCTTACGAGCAGTACTTC.

The gene calls are TRBV2 and TRBJ1-5; no clear D. The CDR3 spans 13 residues. The V end was cut by 6 bases, the J end by 2 bases, with 8 bases between. CDR1 is SNHLY, CDR2 FYNNEI, per germline. The chain's CDR3 is CASRGVGNQPQHF. The CDR3, as DNA: TGTGCCAGCAGAGGAGTGGGCAATCAGCCCCAGCATTTT.

Only one count was recorded for this clone. This rearrangement joins TRBV5-4 to TRBJ2-7; 14 bases map to TRBD2. Germline-derived CDR1 and CDR2 are SGHNT and YYREEE (reference sequence). This CDR3 region has 14 residues. J was trimmed by 12 bases and V by 0 bases; bases with no gene match: 5. The CDR3 sequence: CASSLGLAGGYRYF. Here the CDR3 DNA reads TGTGCCAGCAGCTTGGGACTAGCGGGAGGGTATCGGTACTTC.

This rearrangement joins TRBV7-2 to TRBJ1-6; 8 bases map to TRBD1. The CDR3 contains 15 residues. Germline-derived CDR1 and CDR2 are SGHTA and FQGNSA. J gave up 9 bases and V 5 bases, and 9 bases lay outside the gene matches. CDR3 amino acids: CASSLRGRRTSPLHF. DNA for the CDR3: TGTGCCAGCAGCCTCAGGGGGCGCCGGACTTCACCCCTCCACTTT.

This chain links TRBV11-3 with TRBJ1-6; a weak D match, TRBD1 (6 bases). Germline CDR1 and CDR2: SGHNT and YENEEA. The CDR3 is 16 residues long. V lost 1 base, J lost 7 bases, and 14 bases lay in between. The CDR3 region has the DNA TGTGCCAGCAGCTTAGCCCCCAAGGGGGGGAATTCACCCCTCCACTTT. Residues: CASSLAPKGGNSPLHF.

DNA for the CDR3: TGTGCCAGCAGCCAAGGCGGGACTAGTAGCTACGAGCAGTACTTC. Translated: CASSQGGTSSYEQYF. This chain uses TRBV3-1 (or the pseudogene TRBV3-2) with TRBJ2-7, with 8 nucleotides matching TRBD2. The trim removed 1 base at V and 3 bases at J, leaving 5 bases unmatched. This CDR3 contains 15 residues. Germline loops: CDR1 LGHDT, CDR2 YNNKEL (reference sequence).

This clone was observed a single time. V is TRBV5-1 and J is TRBJ1-6; D may be TRBD1 (5 bases). The CDR3 is 16 residues long. Germline V lookup: CDR1 SGHRS, CDR2 YFSETQ. The V and J ends lost 5 bases and 1 base respectively, with 13 bases between them. CDR3 amino acids: CASSSDSASYNSPLHF. CDR3 bases: TGCGCCAGCAGTTCCGACAGTGCGTCCTATAATTCACCCCTCCACTTT.

The chain is built from TRBV7-8 and TRBJ2-7; 8 bases line up with TRBD1. CDR1 and CDR2 (germline): SGHVS, FQNEAQ. V was pared by 4 bases and J by 5 bases, with 10 bases of the junction left unmatched. This CDR3 is 15 amino acids long. The DNA for the CDR3 is TGTGCCAGCAGCTCACCGGCCAGGGGGCAGGACGAGCAGTACTTC. The encoded protein is CASSSPARGQDEQYF.